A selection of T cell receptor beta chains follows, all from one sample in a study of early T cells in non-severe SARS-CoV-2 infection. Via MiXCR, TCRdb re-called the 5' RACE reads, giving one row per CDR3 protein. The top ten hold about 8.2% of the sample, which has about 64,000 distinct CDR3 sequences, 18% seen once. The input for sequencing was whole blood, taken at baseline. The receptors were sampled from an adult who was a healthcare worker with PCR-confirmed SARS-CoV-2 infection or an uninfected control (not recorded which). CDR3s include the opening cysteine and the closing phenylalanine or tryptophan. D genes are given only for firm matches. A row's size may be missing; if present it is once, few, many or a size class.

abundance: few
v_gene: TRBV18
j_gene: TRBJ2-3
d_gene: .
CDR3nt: TGTGCCAGCCCGTCTAGCACAGATACGCAGTATTTT
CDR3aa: CASPSSTDTQYF

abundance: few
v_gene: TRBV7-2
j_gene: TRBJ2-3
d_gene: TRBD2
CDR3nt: TGTGCCAGCAGCTTAGTACTAGCGGGAAGTGCGCAGTATTTT
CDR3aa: CASSLVLAGSAQYF

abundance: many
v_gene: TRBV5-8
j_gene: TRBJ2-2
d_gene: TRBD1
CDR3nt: TGTGCCAGCAGCCGAGAGGGACAGCCGAACACCGGGGAGCTGTTTTTT
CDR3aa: CASSREGQPNTGELFF

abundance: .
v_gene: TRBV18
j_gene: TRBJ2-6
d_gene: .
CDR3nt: TGTGCCAGCTCTAATCGGGTTTCGGCGGGGGCCGGGGCCAACGTCCTGACTTTC
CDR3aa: CASSNRVSAGAGANVLTF

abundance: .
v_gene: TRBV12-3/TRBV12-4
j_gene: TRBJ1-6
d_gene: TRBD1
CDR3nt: TGTGCCAGCAGTAGAAGACAGGGATATAATTCACCCCTCCACTTT
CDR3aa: CASSRRQGYNSPLHF

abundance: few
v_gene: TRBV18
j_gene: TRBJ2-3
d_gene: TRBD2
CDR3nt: TGTGCCAGCTCACCACCGCCTAGCGGGAGAGATACGCAGTATTTT
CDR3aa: CASSPPPSGRDTQYF

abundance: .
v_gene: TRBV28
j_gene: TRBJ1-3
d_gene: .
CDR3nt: TGTGCCAGCAGTTCCCCAGGGGATGGAAACACCATATATTTT
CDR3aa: CASSSPGDGNTIYF

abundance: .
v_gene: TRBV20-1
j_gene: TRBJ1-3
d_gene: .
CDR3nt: TGCAGTGCTAGAGACCTAATGAAGGGAGTCAGCTCTGGAAACACCATATATTTT
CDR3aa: CSARDLMKGVSSGNTIYF

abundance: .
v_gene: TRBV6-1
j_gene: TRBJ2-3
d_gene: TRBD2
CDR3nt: TGTGCCAGCAGTGAAGCGTTGCGGGGGGGCCTGAATACGCAGTATTTT
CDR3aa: CASSEALRGGLNTQYF

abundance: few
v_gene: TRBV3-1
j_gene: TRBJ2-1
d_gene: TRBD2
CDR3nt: TGTGCCAGCAGCCAAGCTGGCGGGAGAGCGGATGAGCAGTTCTTC
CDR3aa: CASSQAGGRADEQFF

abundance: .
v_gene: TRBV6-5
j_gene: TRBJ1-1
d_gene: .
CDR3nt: TGTGCCAGCAGTTACTTCCGGGACCCTAAGGACACTGAAGCTTTCTTT
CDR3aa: CASSYFRDPKDTEAFF

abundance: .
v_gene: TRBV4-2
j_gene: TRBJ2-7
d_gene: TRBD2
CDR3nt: TGTGCCAGCAGCCAAGATAGGAGCGGGAGGACCTACGAGCAGTACTTC
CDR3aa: CASSQDRSGRTYEQYF

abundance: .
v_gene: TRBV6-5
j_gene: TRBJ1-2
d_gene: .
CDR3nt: TGTGCCAGCAGTTACCCGGGAACACAAGACATCTATGGCTACACCTTC
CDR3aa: CASSYPGTQDIYGYTF

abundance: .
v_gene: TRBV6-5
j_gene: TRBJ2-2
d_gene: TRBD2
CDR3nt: TGTGCCAGCAGTTTCGGACTAGCCGGGGAGCTGTTTTTT
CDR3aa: CASSFGLAGELFF